These 21 T cell receptor beta chains originate from one sample sequenced in a study of T cells in Graves' hyperthyroidism and ophthalmopathy. Amplified TCR beta CDR3 regions came from RNA transcripts. Carried out on the TCR CDR3, a first-round RT-PCR used the HTBI primer set. TCRdb ran MiXCR on the multiplex PCR reads and lists one entry per CDR3 protein. Found here are a few hundred thousand distinct CDR3 sequences, approximately 13% of them singletons; the top ten hold 5.3%. The sample comprised blood. The receptors come from a woman aged 18-29 years with Graves' hyperthyroidism.

This clonotype has ten or more counts. This chain joins TRBV7-2 and TRBJ1-2; 7 bases match TRBD1. V was pared by 5 bases and J by 3 bases, with 6 bases of the junction left unmatched. The V gene's germline CDR1 is SGHTA and CDR2 FQGNSA. The CDR3 consists of 14 residues. CDR3 DNA: TGTGCCAGCAGCCGGCTCGACAGGGACTATGGCTACACCTTC. Amino acid sequence: CASSRLDRDYGYTF.

This clonotype was counted between two and nine times. The chain links TRBV5-1 to TRBJ2-7; no clear D gene. V was trimmed by 1 base and J by 4 bases, leaving 9 bases between them. Germline-derived CDR1 and CDR2 are SGHRS and YFSETQ. The CDR3 extends over 13 amino acids. The CDR3 loop is CASSLPDGYEQYF. The CDR3 DNA reads as TGCGCCAGCAGCTTGCCCGACGGATACGAGCAGTACTTC.

Points on this clonotype: A much larger clone differs by one base, so this may be a read error. The CDR3 carries no conserved terminal phenylalanine or tryptophan, so it likely arises from a read error. The J gene is TRBJ2-7, the V gene TRBV11-2; 7 bases line up with TRBD2. The CDR3 totals 14 residues. The ends lost 5 bases at V and 5 bases at J; junction bases unmatched: 9. CDR1 and CDR2 from the germline V gene are SGHAT and FQNNGV. The CDR3, as DNA: TGTGCCAGCAGCATGGGGGGGGGGTTCAACGAGCAGTACCTC. It specifies CASSMGGGFNEQYL.

This clonotype was observed a handful of times. This rearrangement joins TRBV12-3 or TRBV12-4 to TRBJ2-1; 11 nucleotides agree with TRBD2. The V gene end was trimmed by 3 bases and the J gene end by 5 bases; junction bases not matched to a gene: 9. The CDR3 has 17 amino acids. The CDR3: CASSFSLAGAGNNEQFF. The CDR3 DNA reads as TGTGCCAGCAGTTTCTCACTAGCGGGAGCGGGAAACAATGAGCAGTTCTTC.

Many counts were recorded for this clonotype. The chain links TRBV11-2 to TRBJ2-1; 11 positions match TRBD2. CDR1 is SGHAT and CDR2 is FQNNGV in the germline V gene. The CDR3 runs to 23 residues. V was clipped by 7 bases and J by 5 bases; unmatched bases: 31. In nucleotides, the CDR3 is TGTGCCAGCATCCAGCTTGGCATTTTCGGTCCGACTAGCGGGAAGTTAGAGGACAATGAGCAGTTCTTC. The encoded protein is CASIQLGIFGPTSGKLEDNEQFF. The whole variable domain, remainder taken from reference TRBV11-2 and TRBJ2-1, is EAGVAQSPRYKIIEKRQSVAFWCNPISGHATLYWYQQILGQGPKLLIQFQNNGVVDDSQLPKDRFSAERLKGVDSTLKIQPAKLEDSAVYLCASIQLGIFGPTSGKLEDNEQFFGPGTRLTVL.

The chain recombines TRBV28 with TRBJ2-1; 11 bases agree with TRBD2. V lost 6 bases to trimming and J lost 8 bases; unmatched junction nucleotides: 18. Germline values: CDR1 MDHEN, CDR2 SYDVKM. The CDR3 runs 18 residues. The CDR3 spells CASSSRALLAGDSDEQFF. CDR3 in DNA: TGTGCCAGCAGCAGCCGGGCCCTACTAGCGGGAGATAGTGATGAGCAGTTCTTC.

At least ten counts were recorded for this clonotype. The rearrangement uses TRBV7-9 and TRBJ2-5; D may be TRBD1 (5 bases). CDR1 is SEHNR and CDR2 is FQNEAQ in the germline V gene (reference sequence). Trimming stripped 1 base from V and 4 bases from J, with 7 bases between. The CDR3 extends over 13 amino acids. The CDR3 nucleotides read TGTGCCAGCAGCTTAGACCAGGGAGAGACCCAGTACTTC. Its translation: CASSLDQGETQYF. Filled out from reference TRBV7-9 and TRBJ2-5, the complete variable domain reads DTGVSQNPRHKITKRGQNVTFRCDPISEHNRLYWYRQTLGQGPEFLTYFQNEAQLEKSRLLSDRFSAERPKGSFSTLEIQRTEQGDSAMYLCASSLDQGETQYFGPGTRLLVL.

This clonotype has ten or more counts. V usage is TRBV5-1 and J usage is TRBJ2-7; D gene ambiguous. Germline V lookup: CDR1 SGHRS, CDR2 YFSETQ. V lost 0 bases and J lost 0, with 13 bases in between. The CDR3 length is 16 residues. CDR3 loop: CASSLEGWTSSYEQYF. DNA of the CDR3: TGCGCCAGCAGCTTGGAGGGCTGGACCAGCTCCTACGAGCAGTACTTC.

The table lists this clonotype with a few counts. J is TRBJ2-4 and V is TRBV20-1; 9 bases line up with TRBD2. Per germline, CDR1 DFQATT and CDR2 SNEGSKA (reference sequence). The V and J ends lost 6 bases and 4 bases, in that order; junction bases with no gene match: 4. This CDR3 has 13 amino acids. The CDR3 is CSAQTSGKNIQYF. CDR3 coding DNA: TGCAGTGCCCAGACTAGCGGAAAAAACATTCAGTACTTC.

This clonotype was detected only a few times. The rearrangement joins TRBV5-6 to TRBJ2-7, with 7 bases aligning to TRBD2. CDR3 length: 15 residues. J was trimmed by 0 bases and V by 3 bases; bases with no gene match: 6. CDR1 and CDR2 (germline): SGHDT, YYEEEE. The CDR3 protein is CASSSVGGSSYEQYF. The CDR3 nucleotides read TGTGCCAGCAGCTCGGTGGGGGGGAGCTCCTACGAGCAGTACTTC.

This clonotype was observed a few times. CDR3 in DNA: TGTGCCAGCAGCTTATTAGCCGGGAGAGCCAAAAACATTCAGTACTTC. As protein: CASSLLAGRAKNIQYF. The chain links TRBV11-2 to TRBJ2-4, with a possible D match to TRBD2 (6 bases). The CDR3 is 16 amino acids. V shed 2 bases and J shed 0 bases, with 11 bases lying between them. Germline CDR1 reads SGHAT; CDR2 reads FQNNGV.

This clonotype was detected many times. V gene TRBV20-1 combines with J gene TRBJ2-1, with D unresolved. V was cut by 5 bases and J by 3 bases, with 5 bases left in between. This CDR3 region has 11 residues. CDR1 is DFQATT, CDR2 SNEGSKA, per germline (reference sequence). CDR3 bases: TGCAGTGCTCACCACTACAATGAGCAGTTCTTC. Protein product: CSAHHYNEQFF.

The chain is built from TRBV6-6 and TRBJ1-4, with D maybe TRBD1 (5 bases). Per the germline V gene, CDR1 is MNHNY and CDR2 is SVGAGI (reference sequence). CDR3 length: 16 residues. The ends were cut back, 6 bases at V and 0 bases at J, with 14 bases in the middle. Written as DNA, the CDR3 is TGTGCCAGCAGCCCCCGGGGGAAGACAACTAATGAAAAACTGTTTTTT. Translating gives CASSPRGKTTNEKLFF.

The sample holds many counts of this clonotype. The V call is TRBV12-3 or TRBV12-4, the J call TRBJ2-1, with unresolved D. Trimming removed 6 bases from V and 9 bases from J, with 12 bases in between. The CDR3 runs 12 residues. This CDR3 reads CASSPSAIEQFF. CDR3 nucleotide sequence: TGTGCCAGCAGCCCTTCGGCTATTGAGCAGTTCTTC.

Only one count was recorded for this clonotype. The V call is TRBV7-9, the J call TRBJ1-5; tentative D call: TRBD1 (5 bases). Germline lookup yields CDR1 SEHNR and CDR2 FQNEAQ (reference sequence). Between the trimmed V and J ends, which lost 3 bases and 5 bases, there was a span of 17 bases. The CDR3 extends over 16 amino acids. The CDR3 DNA is TGTGCCAGCAGCTTGGGGCGGGGTCGAGTAGATCAGCCCCAGCATTTT. Its protein is CASSLGRGRVDQPQHF.

J is TRBJ2-1 and V is TRBV6-4; no definite D call. Trimming cost V 3 bases and J 4 bases, with 7 bases left between them. The CDR3 extends over 13 amino acids. Germline V gives CDR1 MRHNA, CDR2 SNTAGT. For the CDR3, the DNA is TGTGCCAGCAGTGAACAACCTTACAATGAGCAGTTCTTC. Translation: CASSEQPYNEQFF.

This clonotype was seen repeatedly, ten times or more. The rearrangement uses TRBV28 and TRBJ2-7, with D unclear. The CDR3 runs to 12 residues. V lost 6 bases and J 4 bases, leaving 10 bases between the germline ends. CDR1 is MDHEN and CDR2 is SYDVKM in the germline V gene. The CDR3 spells CASRVKEYEQYF. The CDR3 DNA follows: TGTGCCAGCAGGGTCAAAGAGTACGAGCAGTACTTC.

This clonotype was detected a few times. The chain uses TRBV12-3 or TRBV12-4 and TRBJ2-1, with a possible D match to TRBD1 (5 bases). The CDR3 has 15 residues. Trimming cost V 3 bases and J 8 bases, with 17 bases left between them. The CDR3 loop reads CASSLAVRGGHEQFF. The CDR3, as DNA: TGTGCCAGCAGTTTGGCGGTTAGGGGTGGACATGAGCAGTTCTTC.

This clonotype was found a few times. V usage is TRBV5-1 and J usage is TRBJ2-2, with TRBD2 matching 9 bases. The CDR3 is 18 residues long. Trimming at V came to 0 bases and at J to 4 bases, leaving 10 bases not matched to a gene. Germline CDR1 SGHRS, CDR2 YFSETQ. Written as DNA, the CDR3 is TGCGCCAGCAGCTTGGGCCAGCGGGAGGAGGTTGGCACCGGGGAGCTGTTTTTT. Protein product: CASSLGQREEVGTGELFF.

About this clonotype itself: A much more abundant neighbour one base away suggests this may be a read error. This chain uses TRBV12-5 with TRBJ1-1; D is perhaps TRBD1 (6 bases). Germline V gives CDR1 LGHNT, CDR2 FRNRAP. This CDR3 spans 13 amino acids. V was clipped by 7 bases and J by 1 base, with 10 bases between them. The CDR3 region has the DNA TGTGCTAGTGTCGGGACAACGAACACTGAAGCTTTCTTT. This encodes CASVGTTNTEAFF.

This clonotype appeared many times. This chain connects TRBV9 to TRBJ2-5; the D gene is possibly TRBD2 (6 bases). The CDR3 extends over 15 amino acids. Trimming removed 3 bases from V and 2 bases from J, with 14 bases in between. In germline, CDR1 is SGDLS, CDR2 YYNGEE. Here the CDR3 reads CASSGTGLEQETQYF. As DNA, the CDR3 is TGTGCCAGCAGCGGAACGGGACTGGAACAAGAGACCCAGTACTTC.